This TCR beta chain is from a study of blood T cell repertoires in COVID-19. Overall study context: Specimens from acute and convalescent COVID-19 originated in the United States, Italy and Spain. In each case, the material was cDNA or gDNA derived from T cells, B-cell-depleted T cells, or PBMCs.

Study processing details: Amplification from reference gene primers served as the basis for estimated nucleated cell counts. The table came from immunoSEQ multiplex PCR; TCRdb's copy has only in-frame clones and leaves some out. The V and J calls and the clone size are those of that table, but D and trimming were determined from the DNA. The table lists 75,000 to 100,000 clones, approximately 78% of them singletons, with about a fifth in the top ten. CDR1 is MGHRA and CDR2 is YSYEKL in the germline V gene. The CDR3 runs 18 residues. Trimming removed 0 bases from V and 0 bases from J, with 17 bases in between.

This chain uses TRBV4-1 with TRBJ1-1; TRBD1 might be the D (5 bases). The sequence was collected from a human donor in a cohort sampled during active COVID-19. The sequenced sample was peripheral blood. The DNA of the CDR3 is TGCGCCAGCAGCCAAGATCTGGAGGGGACGAATGTGAACACTGAAGCTTTCTTT. This translates into CASSQDLEGTNVNTEAFF.